This T cell receptor beta chain originates from a study of blood T cell repertoires in COVID-19 (dated by TCRdb to 2020 to 2022). Study-wide context: The collaborator samples originated in the United States, Italy and Spain and spanned the acute and convalescent phases of COVID-19. The prospective study material was composed of cDNA or gDNA derived from T cells, B-cell-depleted T cells, or PBMCs. Subjects who had been exposed to COVID-19, were actively infected with it, or had recovered from it provided the deeply sampled blood TCRbeta repertoires that made up the dataset. A freely available public database, intended as a resource for researchers studying the immune response to SARS-CoV-2, is where the repertoires were released. The samples were drawn from the first 160 participants of the ongoing ImmuneRACE study and from roughly 1,300 subjects provided by 6 global collaborators. Nearly every sample came with metadata listing a de-identified subject ID, COVID-19 status, age in years and sex. Where available, HLA class I and class II types were obtained from metadata supplied by the sample provider rather than from assay-based typing. General findings and caveats noted by the study authors: Clinical and demographic metadata were provided uncurated, with the amount varying by source and participant.

Each collaborating institution followed its own protocols to collect whole blood in K2EDTA tubes. For TCRbeta analysis, collaborator samples were shipped as frozen whole blood, as isolated PBMCs, or as DNA extracted from either sample type. Comment on this clone: Its antigen remains unidentified. Base-call qualities are not available, and no considerably larger clone is one nucleotide away.

The CDR3 measures 19 amino acids from cysteine to phenylalanine. Only CDR3 DNA remains: 57 bases, in frame from the first base. Trimming takes 4 bases off V and 4 bases off J; junction bases not matched to a gene: 21. TCRbeta CDR3 regions were amplified from genomic DNA by means of the immunoSEQ Assay, a bias-controlled multiplex PCR. Per the original workflow: Nucleated cell counts per sample were estimated from amplification of reference gene primers within the assay. To quantify the absolute abundance of each unique TCRbeta CDR3 rearrangement, sequence reads were collapsed and filtered. For each sample, productive Simpson clonality was calculated by taking the square root of Simpson's diversity index across productive rearrangements. Held by TCRdb, this immuneACCESS table contains in-frame sequences only and omits some clones. Under half of the omission traces to an unresolved V gene where checked; the cause of the rest is unknown. That table furnishes V, J and clone size, whereas the DNA furnished D and trimming. The sample has 350,000 to 450,000 clones on record, about 89% of them singletons. The ten largest account for roughly 1.2% of the sample.

The sequencing input was peripheral blood. The chain is made from TRBV23-1 and TRBJ2-7; the junction holds 8 bases that match TRBD1. TRBV23-1 is annotated as an ORF whose role is uncertain. The receptor's source is a man aged 40-55 years with acute or convalescent COVID-19. The DNA reads TGCGCCAGCAGTCTCAGCATAAACCGGGACAGGAGTGTTCATTACGAGCAGTACTTC. This sequence encodes CASSLSINRDRSVHYEQYF.